This TCR beta chain was obtained from a study of blood T cell repertoires in COVID-19. V was cut by 4 bases and J by 3 bases, with 9 bases left in between. The germline CDR1 and CDR2 sequences are ENHRY and SYGVKD. The CDR3 loop spans 13 amino acids. Authors' data handling: For nucleated cells, counts were estimated from reference gene primer amplification. Assay used: immunoSEQ multiplex PCR; TCRdb lists only in-frame clones, some missing. The V and J calls and clone size were taken over from that table, and D and trimming were inferred from the DNA. In the table there are 52,000 or so clones, about 70% of which are singletons.

This receptor was identified in a man aged 45-60 years with active or convalescent COVID-19. Sample: peripheral blood. The genes are TRBV10-3 and TRBJ2-5, with D possibly being TRBD1 (5 bases). The CDR3 DNA follows: TGTGCCATCAGTGTAGTACAGGAAGAGACCCAGTACTTC. Translated, it gives CAISVVQEETQYF.